A single T cell receptor beta chain is shown here with its context. Antigen specificity is unknown. This sample is drawn from a study of radiation and T cells in renal cell carcinoma. Study observations and caveats: From baseline, blood top tumor clonotypes peaked at 2 weeks post-radiation.

The sample's time point: blood 4 weeks post-SBRT, at nephrectomy. Treatment here: 15 Gy SBRT to primary tumor, nephrectomy 4 weeks later. Nephrectomy followed 15 Gy stereotactic body radiation by 4 weeks. The tumor was a clear cell renal cell carcinoma. Only in-frame clones appear in the TCRdb table, and some are missing; sequencing was by immunoSEQ multiplex PCR. The profile shows 120,000 to 150,000 clones, roughly 90% of them singletons. The specimen comprised blood, sampled from a patient whose treatment included radiotherapy and nephrectomy. This receptor was taken from a woman aged 45-65 years with renal cell carcinoma.

The CDR3 bases are TGTGCCAGCAGCCAGGCAGGGGGGTTTTGGGGCAATCAGCCCCAGCATTTT. Translation gives CASSQAGGFWGNQPQHF. The rearrangement links TRBV7-6 to TRBJ1-5; 7 bases fit TRBD1. Unmatched junction bases numbered 12, after V lost 5 bases and J lost 2 bases. CDR3 length: 17 residues. Germline values: CDR1 SGHVS, CDR2 FNYEAQ.